One and the same sample provided the 16 T cell receptor beta chains below, sequenced in a study of T-cell reconstitution after alpha-beta-depleted transplantation in children. TCRbeta library construction was performed incorporating unique molecular identifiers. In TCRdb, the PCR reads were re-called with MiXCR into one record per CDR3 protein. The sample lists a few hundred thousand distinct CDR3 sequences, 9.5% to 13% occurring once. The specimen was PBMCs from the stem cell graft donor, collected from the stem cell graft. All receptors derive from a human donor who donated a stem cell graft to a child with acute myeloid leukemia.

This clonotype was seen only a few times. The gene calls are TRBV18 and TRBJ2-3; 10 nucleotides match TRBD1. Germline CDR1 and CDR2: KGHSH and LQKENI. Losses at the gene ends were 6 bases for V and 4 bases for J; bases not matched to a gene: 7. The CDR3 extends over 15 amino acids. CDR3 amino acids: CASSPGQGIADTQYF. The CDR3 DNA reads as TGTGCCAGCTCCCCGGGACAGGGGATCGCAGATACGCAGTATTTT.

This chain uses TRBV18 with TRBJ2-5; D perhaps matches TRBD2 (6 bases). The V end was cut by 0 bases, the J end by 3 bases, with 8 bases between. Germline CDR1 and CDR2: KGHSH and LQKENI. The CDR3 length is 14 residues. The CDR3 loop is CASSPPSSEETQYF. CDR3 in DNA: TGTGCCAGCTCACCACCCTCTAGCGAAGAGACCCAGTACTTC.

The chain is built from TRBV20-1 and TRBJ2-3, with TRBD1 matching over 7 bases. The J segment lost 2 bases and the V segment lost 2 bases, leaving 1 base of the junction unmatched. The germline V gene has CDR1 DFQATT and CDR2 SNEGSKA (reference sequence). This CDR3 is 13 amino acids long. CDR3 sequence reads: CSARRGLTDTQYF. DNA for the CDR3: TGCAGTGCTAGAAGGGGGCTCACAGATACGCAGTATTTT.

Only a few counts were recorded for this clonotype. This chain links TRBV11-2 with TRBJ2-5, with 7 positions matching TRBD2. The CDR3 loop spans 14 amino acids. Looked up from germline, CDR1 is SGHAT and CDR2 is FQNNGV. J gave up 2 bases and V 8 bases, and 8 bases lay outside the gene matches. CDR3 residues: CASASGETQETQYF. The CDR3, as DNA: TGTGCCAGCGCTAGCGGAGAGACTCAAGAGACCCAGTACTTC.

This rearrangement joins TRBV29-1 to TRBJ2-3, with 9 nucleotides matching TRBD2. Unmatched junction bases numbered 4, after V lost 7 bases and J lost 2 bases. Germline V CDR1 and CDR2: SQVTM, ANQGSEA. The length of the CDR3 is 13 residues. CDR3 nucleotide sequence: TGCAGCGCGCTAGCGGGGAACACAGATACGCAGTATTTT. Translated: CSALAGNTDTQYF.

This clonotype appeared many times. The chain has TRBV6-5 and TRBJ1-2; D possibly corresponds to TRBD1 (5 bases). This CDR3 spans 14 amino acids. Trimming removed 4 bases from V and 7 bases from J, with 16 bases in between. Germline assignment: CDR1 MNHEY and CDR2 SVGAGI. The CDR3 here is CASSSLAGKGGYTF. The DNA for the CDR3 is TGTGCCAGCAGTTCGTTGGCAGGGAAGGGTGGCTACACCTTC.

In its sample, this clonotype was seen many times. The chain is built from TRBV7-2 and TRBJ2-4; D is perhaps TRBD2 (6 bases). The CDR3 consists of 16 residues. Trimming stripped 1 base from V and 0 bases from J, with 10 bases between. From germline, CDR1 is SGHTA and CDR2 FQGNSA. The CDR3 spells CASSLVGSGAKNIQYF. The CDR3 DNA follows: TGTGCCAGCAGCTTAGTTGGTAGCGGAGCCAAAAACATTCAGTACTTC.

The chain combines TRBV6-5 with TRBJ2-1, with 10 bases aligning to TRBD2. Germline lookup yields CDR1 MNHEY and CDR2 SVGAGI. The CDR3 sequence is 17 residues long. Losses at the gene ends were 0 bases for V and 10 bases for J; bases not matched to a gene: 12. Written as DNA, the CDR3 is TGTGCCAGCAGTTACTCGAAGGCTAGCGGGAGCGCTTGGGAGCAGTTCTTC. Amino acids: CASSYSKASGSAWEQFF.

This clonotype showed up many times. This rearrangement joins TRBV3-1 to TRBJ2-3, with a possible D match to TRBD1 (5 bases). V was clipped by 2 bases and J by 4 bases, with 10 bases between them. Germline assignment: CDR1 LGHDT and CDR2 YNNKEL (reference sequence). CDR3 size: 14 residues. CDR3 in amino acids: CASSQQGWADTQYF. Written as DNA, the CDR3 is TGTGCCAGCAGCCAACAGGGATGGGCAGATACGCAGTATTTT.

The chain is built from TRBV6-1 and TRBJ1-1; D may be TRBD1 (6 bases). Germline V gives CDR1 MNHNS, CDR2 SASEGT. The CDR3 spans 15 residues. Trimming shortened V by 8 bases and J by 6 bases, and 22 bases separated the two germline ends. This chain's CDR3 is CASDKTGRTLAEAFF. In DNA, the CDR3 is TGTGCCAGCGATAAGACAGGTCGAACATTGGCTGAAGCTTTCTTT.

This clonotype turned up a few times. The chain employs TRBV12-3 or TRBV12-4 and TRBJ2-1, with 10 bases matching TRBD2. The CDR3 contains 16 residues. The J segment lost 7 bases and the V segment lost 5 bases, leaving 11 bases of the junction unmatched. The DNA for the CDR3 is TGTGCCAGCAGTCCCTCGCTAGCGGGAGAGGGGAATGAGCAGTTCTTC. It yields the protein CASSPSLAGEGNEQFF.

This clonotype was picked up many times. The chain recombines TRBV12-3 or TRBV12-4 with TRBJ2-5; 10 bases are shared with TRBD1. The CDR3 length is 14 residues. V dropped 3 bases and J dropped 3; count of bases not matched to a gene: 1. CDR3 sequence: CASSLGTGEETQYF. The CDR3 nucleotides read TGTGCCAGCAGTTTGGGGACAGGGGAAGAGACCCAGTACTTC.

The chain links TRBV12-3 or TRBV12-4 to TRBJ2-7; TRBD1 agrees at 8 bases. The V and J ends lost 3 bases and 2 bases, in that order; junction bases with no gene match: 6. The CDR3 contains 15 residues. This CDR3 reads CASSFDRGNTYEQYV. The DNA for the CDR3 is TGTGCCAGCAGTTTCGACAGGGGTAACACCTACGAGCAGTACGTC.

This clonotype has just a few counts. The chain carries TRBV7-4 and TRBJ2-3; possibly TRBD2 for D (5 bases). The CDR3 has 16 amino acids. Deletions cut 1 base from V and 0 bases from J, with 11 bases between. Germline V gene sequence: CDR1 SGHVT, CDR2 SQSDAQ. This CDR3 reads CASSLGLASSTDTQYF. In DNA form, the CDR3 reads TGTGCCAGCAGCTTAGGCCTAGCCTCAAGCACAGATACGCAGTATTTT. Using reference TRBV7-4 and TRBJ2-3 for the parts outside the CDR3, the full variable domain is GAGVSQSPRYKVAKRGRDVALRCDSISGHVTLYWYRQTLGQGSEVLTYSQSDAQRDKSGRPSGRFSAERPERSVSTLKIQRTEQGDSAVYLCASSLGLASSTDTQYFGPGTRLTVL.

Only a few counts were recorded for this clonotype. The V call is TRBV20-1, the J call TRBJ2-3, with 7 bases that match TRBD2. In germline, CDR1 is DFQATT, CDR2 SNEGSKA (reference sequence). V was clipped by 6 bases and J by 2 bases; unmatched bases: 5. This CDR3 is built from 13 residues. The CDR3 reads CSAPGGYTDTQYF. DNA for the CDR3: TGCAGTGCCCCGGGGGGATACACAGATACGCAGTATTTT.

A remark on this clonotype: It may be a read error: a sequence one base away is much more abundant. This chain links TRBV7-6 with TRBJ2-2; tentative D call: TRBD2 (5 bases). The CDR3 covers 13 residues. Germline V CDR1 and CDR2: SGHVS, FNYEAQ. This chain's CDR3 is CASSLSKSGEPFF. CDR3 nucleotide sequence: TGTGCCAGCAGCTTAAGTAAATCCGGGGAGCCGTTTTTT. Complete variable domain (other parts from reference TRBV7-6 and TRBJ2-2): GAGVSQSPRYKVTKRGQDVALRCDPISGHVSLYWYRQALGQGPEFLTYFNYEAQQDKSGLPNDRFSAERPEGSISTLTIQRTEQRDSAMYRCASSLSKSGEPFFGEGSRLTVL.